In this sample, the clone carrying this T cell receptor (beta chain) turned up many times. Its antigen is not known. The data were obtained in a study of Graves' ophthalmopathy and Graves' hyperthyroidism. Looking at the study overall: Untreated patients at initial diagnosis provided peripheral blood.

Whole-study results and caveats: Ophthalmopathy progression cases were predicted by the model with 55% to 71% sensitivity and almost 75% specificity. Blood contained most expanded thyroid clonotypes exceeding 0.001 frequency.

The TCR beta CDR3 regions underwent amplification from RNA transcripts. HTBI primers were employed in first-round RT-PCR, then a second-round multiplex PCR followed. TCRdb processed the multiplex PCR reads anew with MiXCR; each CDR3 protein has one entry. Among over 450,000 distinct CDR3 sequences listed, roughly 14% were seen once. CDR3 size: 16 residues. Germline V gene lookup returns CDR1 MDHEN and CDR2 SYDVKM. V lost 4 bases to trimming and J lost 1 base; unmatched junction nucleotides: 9. The authors isolated PBMCs from 8 to 10 ml of fresh peripheral blood. The receptor's source is a woman in her thirties with Graves' ophthalmopathy. V gene TRBV28 combines with J gene TRBJ1-2, with 7 bases lining up with TRBD1. The sequencing input was blood. In nucleotides, the CDR3 is TGTGCCAGCAGTTGGGGGGGAGGGGGCCATAACTATGGCTACACCTTC. Translation gives CASSWGGGGHNYGYTF.